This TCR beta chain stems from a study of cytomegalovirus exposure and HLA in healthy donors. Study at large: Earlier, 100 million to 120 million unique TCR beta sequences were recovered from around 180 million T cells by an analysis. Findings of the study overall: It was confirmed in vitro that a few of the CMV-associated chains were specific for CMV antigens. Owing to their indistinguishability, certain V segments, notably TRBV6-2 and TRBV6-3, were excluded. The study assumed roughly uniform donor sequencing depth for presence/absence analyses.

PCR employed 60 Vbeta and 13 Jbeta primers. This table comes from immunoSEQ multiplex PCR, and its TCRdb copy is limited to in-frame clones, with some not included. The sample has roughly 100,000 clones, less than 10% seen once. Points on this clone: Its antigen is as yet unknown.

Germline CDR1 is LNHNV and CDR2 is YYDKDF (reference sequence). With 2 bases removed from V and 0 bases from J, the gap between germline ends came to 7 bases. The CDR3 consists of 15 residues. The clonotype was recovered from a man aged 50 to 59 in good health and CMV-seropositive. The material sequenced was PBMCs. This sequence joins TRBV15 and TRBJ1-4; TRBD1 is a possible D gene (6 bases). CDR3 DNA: TGTGCCACCAGCAGAACAGGGTCAACTAATGAAAAACTGTTTTTT. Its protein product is CATSRTGSTNEKLFF. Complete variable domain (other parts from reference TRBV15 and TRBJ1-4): DAMVIQNPRYQVTQFGKPVTLSCSQTLNHNVMYWYQQKSSQAPKLLFHYYDKDFNNEADTPDNFQSRRPNTSFCFLDIRSPGLGDTAMYLCATSRTGSTNEKLFFGSGTQLSVL.